Shown below are 3 T cell receptor beta chains from a single sample sequenced in a study of T-cell memory formation after mild COVID-19. Each CDR3 protein is one row after TCRdb ran MiXCR on the 5' RACE reads. The sample holds about 320,000 distinct CDR3 sequences, roughly an eighth seen once. Sequenced input: PBMCs or a T cell subset sorted from them (not recorded which). The receptor set was obtained from a man aged 18 to 29 who had mild COVID-19 (a few samples of this study predate the infection). Cell type and time point are not known.

This clonotype has only a few counts. This chain uses TRBV7-9 with TRBJ2-1; D might be TRBD1 or TRBD2, each matching 5 bases. Trimming stripped 3 bases from V and 12 bases from J, with 18 bases between. CDR3 length: 14 amino acids. In germline, CDR1 is SEHNR, CDR2 FQNEAQ (reference sequence). For the CDR3, the DNA is TGTGCCAGCAGCTTTACGAGCGACCCTGGGGGGCAGTTCTTC. Amino acids: CASSFTSDPGGQFF.

The chain has TRBV30 and TRBJ1-1, with D possibly matching TRBD1 (5 bases). Per the germline V gene, CDR1 is GTSNPN and CDR2 is SVGIG (reference sequence). V lost 4 bases and J 8 bases, leaving 17 bases between the germline ends. The CDR3 covers 13 residues. CDR3 nucleotide sequence: TGTGCCTGGATGTGGGACGGGGCCTGGGAAGCTTTCTTT. Protein sequence: CAWMWDGAWEAFF.

The J gene is TRBJ2-7, the V gene TRBV7-2; D might be TRBD2 (6 bases). V lost 1 base and J lost 3, with 13 bases in between. The CDR3 totals 15 residues. The germline V gene encodes CDR1 SGHTA and CDR2 FQGNSA. The CDR3 here is CASSLGGVEVYEQYF. In DNA, the CDR3 is TGTGCCAGCAGCTTAGGCGGGGTGGAGGTCTACGAGCAGTACTTC.